This T cell receptor beta chain derives from a study of monozygotic twins with inflammatory bowel disease. Each UMI, carrying a 6-nucleotide sample barcode, came from template switching. One entry per CDR3 protein, without DNA, is what TCRdb gives after re-calling the 5' RACE reads. The table lists more than 300,000 distinct CDR3 sequences. Whole-blood total RNA was extracted without T cell sorting. The CDR3 totals 16 residues. The V gene's germline CDR1 is SGHKS and CDR2 YYEKEE (reference sequence). This sequence was found in a human donor with ulcerative colitis or Crohn's disease, or a healthy co-twin of an affected twin (not recorded which). Sequencing was carried out using blood. The V gene is TRBV5-5, the J gene TRBJ1-5; without DNA, the TCRdb call of TRBD1 cannot be checked. CDR3 sequence reads: CASSLTGGGGNQPQHF.